These T cell receptor beta chains were read from a single sample in a study of cytomegalovirus exposure and HLA in healthy donors. The table came from immunoSEQ multiplex PCR; TCRdb's copy has only in-frame clones and leaves some out. The sample has about 160,000 clones; roughly 78% are singletons. The specimen sequenced was PBMCs. The receptor source for this set is a man aged 40-55 years in good health and CMV-seropositive. CDR3s include the opening cysteine and the closing phenylalanine or tryptophan. The D gene is left open where the match is weak. A clone size is listed for some rows: how often the clone was seen (once, few, many), or a class if it is expanded.

cdr3_nt cdr3_aa v_call clone_size d_call j_call
TGTGCCAGCAGCTCTGGACTAGCGACCAAAAACATTCAGTACTTC CASSSGLATKNIQYF TRBV9 NA TRBD2 TRBJ2-4
TGTGCCAGCAAATATGTCGGGACCTACGAGCAGTACTTC CASKYVGTYEQYF TRBV2 NA NA TRBJ2-7
TGTGCCAGCTCACCAGGAGTGGGAGCCAAAAACATTCAGTACTTC CASSPGVGAKNIQYF TRBV18 NA NA TRBJ2-4
TGTGCCAGCAGCTTTCCCGTTAGGCCACAGGGGAACACTGAAGCTTTCTTT CASSFPVRPQGNTEAFF TRBV11-2 few NA TRBJ1-1
TGTGCCAGCAGCCCCGGGGGTATTAAGGATCAGCCCCAGCATTTT CASSPGGIKDQPQHF TRBV5-8 NA NA TRBJ1-5
TGTGCCAGTAGTAGAGACAGCTATGGCTACACCTTC CASSRDSYGYTF TRBV19 NA NA TRBJ1-2
TGTGCCAGCAGCGTAGGGCTAGCGGGGGGCGAGCAGTTCTTC CASSVGLAGGEQFF TRBV9 NA TRBD2 TRBJ2-1
TGTGCCAGCAGCTTAGTAACGGGTGGTGACTATGGCTACACCTTC CASSLVTGGDYGYTF TRBV11-2 NA NA TRBJ1-2
TGTGCCACCAGCGGGGACAGGGGAGTTACTTCACCCCTCCACTTT CATSGDRGVTSPLHF TRBV15 NA TRBD1 TRBJ1-6
TGTGCCAGCAGCTTATGGCAGTCTAATGAAAAACTGTTTTTT CASSLWQSNEKLFF TRBV13 few NA TRBJ1-4
TGTGCCAGCAGCTTAAAGCCCATACTAGCGGGGGATTACAATGAGCAGTTCTTC CASSLKPILAGDYNEQFF TRBV7-3 once TRBD2 TRBJ2-1
TGTGCCAGCAGCTTGGCCGGGGGAGTCCCGTGGCAGTACTTC CASSLAGGVPWQYF TRBV5-4 NA NA TRBJ2-7
TGCGCCAGCAGCAGGACCTTCGACAGGGGAGAAAAACTGTTTTTT CASSRTFDRGEKLFF TRBV5-1 NA TRBD1 TRBJ1-4
TGTGCCGCCGGGGTGGGAGGAGGCTACACCTTC CAAGVGGGYTF TRBV19 NA NA TRBJ1-2
TGTGCCAGCAACATCCCACTGGCGGGGGGCGGCAATGAGCAGTTCTTC CASNIPLAGGGNEQFF TRBV6-6 few TRBD2 TRBJ2-1
TGCGCCAGCAGCACAGAGGGGGAAGTGGGGTACAATGAGCAGTTCTTC CASSTEGEVGYNEQFF TRBV5-1 NA NA TRBJ2-1
TGCGCCAGCAGCCAAGGCGGGACAGGGGCCTACTATGGCTACACCTTC CASSQGGTGAYYGYTF TRBV4-1 once TRBD1 TRBJ1-2
TGTGCCAGCAGTGATGAACGGACAGGGAGAGAGACCCAGTACTTC CASSDERTGRETQYF TRBV25-1 NA TRBD1 TRBJ2-5
TGCAGCGTTGGCAGGGTCGGATATGGCTACACCTTC CSVGRVGYGYTF TRBV29-1 NA NA TRBJ1-2
TGTGCCAGCAGCTTATTTCCCGGGTCTATGGCCTACGAGCAGTACTTC CASSLFPGSMAYEQYF TRBV5-4 NA NA TRBJ2-7
TGTGCCAGCAGCTCTGGACTAGGAGTAGCAGATACGCAGTATTTT CASSSGLGVADTQYF TRBV11-1 NA TRBD2 TRBJ2-3
TGCGCCAGCAGCCCTGTCGGGACTTTCTATGGCTACACCTTC CASSPVGTFYGYTF TRBV4-3 once NA TRBJ1-2
TGTGCCAGTATTGAGGCTCTGAACACTGAAGCTTTCTTT CASIEALNTEAFF TRBV18 NA NA TRBJ1-1
TGTGCCAGTAGTATGAACACAGACTCTGGAAACACCATATATTTT CASSMNTDSGNTIYF TRBV19 once NA TRBJ1-3
TGCGCCAGCAGCTTGGGGCGATCTGGCGGGGGAGGGTACAATGAGCAGTTCTTC CASSLGRSGGGGYNEQFF TRBV5-1 NA TRBD2 TRBJ2-1
TGTGCCAGCAGCTTGGGGGGACCCGGGGACTATGGCTACACCTTC CASSLGGPGDYGYTF TRBV7-3 NA NA TRBJ1-2
TGTGCCAGTAGTGGCGGGACTAGCGGGAGTTACAATGAGCAGTTCTTC CASSGGTSGSYNEQFF TRBV19 NA TRBD2 TRBJ2-1
TGTGCCAACAAGCGGGGGGTCACCAGGGAGACCCAGTACTTC CANKRGVTRETQYF TRBV10-3 NA TRBD2 TRBJ2-5
TGTGCCAGCAGCCGGGGGGCCACAGATACGCAGTATTTT CASSRGATDTQYF TRBV9 few NA TRBJ2-3
TGTGCCAGCAGCTCAGGGACAACTGGAAACACCATATATTTT CASSSGTTGNTIYF TRBV11-3 NA NA TRBJ1-3
TGCGCCAGCAGCTTGGCACAGGCCACAGATACGCAGTATTTT CASSLAQATDTQYF TRBV5-1 NA NA TRBJ2-3
TGCGCCAGCAGCCCCGGGACAGGGGGCGTTAACATTCAGTACTTC CASSPGTGGVNIQYF TRBV4-3 NA TRBD1 TRBJ2-4
TGTGCCAGCAGCCCACGGTCCGTTACAGGTTCTGGGGCCAACGTCCTGACTTTC CASSPRSVTGSGANVLTF TRBV4-2 NA NA TRBJ2-6
TGTGCCAGCAGTTACTTGCAGGGCGATGGCTACACCTTC CASSYLQGDGYTF TRBV6-5 NA NA TRBJ1-2
TGTGCCAGCAGTTTACCGGGACAGGGCTACAATGAGCAGTTCTTC CASSLPGQGYNEQFF TRBV27 NA TRBD1 TRBJ2-1
TGTGCCAGCAGCGCAAGGGGCAACTCTGGAAACACCATATATTTT CASSARGNSGNTIYF TRBV7-6 NA NA TRBJ1-3
TGCGCCAGCAGCTTACAACTAGCGGCCACAGATACGCAGTATTTT CASSLQLAATDTQYF TRBV5-1 NA TRBD2 TRBJ2-3
TGTGCCACCAGCAGAGGGCTGACTGTCCCCCTTCACTACAATGAGCAGTTCTTC CATSRGLTVPLHYNEQFF TRBV15 NA NA TRBJ2-1
TGTGCCAGCAGCCAAGATTCCAGGGGGACTGAAGCTTTCTTT CASSQDSRGTEAFF TRBV4-2 NA TRBD1 TRBJ1-1
TGTGCCTGGATTCCCCCGGGACTAGCGGGGCCGAACACCGGGGAGCTGTTTTTT CAWIPPGLAGPNTGELFF TRBV30 NA TRBD2 TRBJ2-2
TGTGCCAGCAGCTTAGCAGGGACTCCTTACGAGCAGTACTTC CASSLAGTPYEQYF TRBV11-2 NA NA TRBJ2-7
TGTGCCATCCGCCGGGACGGGGGAGACGAGCAGTACTTC CAIRRDGGDEQYF TRBV10-3 NA NA TRBJ2-7
TGTGCCACCAACTTTCGGACGGACAGGGGAGGTCAGCCCCAGCATTTT CATNFRTDRGGQPQHF TRBV6-6 once TRBD1 TRBJ1-5
TGTGCCAGCAGCACATCTCAGGGGTTTGGCTACACCTTC CASSTSQGFGYTF TRBV7-6 once NA TRBJ1-2
TGTGCCAGCATCAACGGGACACCTTATAATTCACCCCTCCACTTT CASINGTPYNSPLHF TRBV6-1 NA NA TRBJ1-6
TGTGCCAGCAGCTTGGTCTCTCACTATGGCTACACCTTC CASSLVSHYGYTF TRBV5-4 NA NA TRBJ1-2
TGTGCCAGCAGCTTAGTGGTCAGCAGGGATGTTTCAGATACGCAGTATTTT CASSLVVSRDVSDTQYF TRBV13 NA NA TRBJ2-3
TGTGCCAGCAGTGCCTTAGCGGGGGGCATAGATACGCAGTATTTT CASSALAGGIDTQYF TRBV6-5 NA TRBD2 TRBJ2-3
TGCGCCAGCAGCATACAACCGGGACAGGGGTGCGAGCAGTACTTC CASSIQPGQGCEQYF TRBV5-1 NA TRBD1 TRBJ2-7
TGTGCCAGCAGTCAGAGACAGGGAGCTAACACTGAAGCTTTCTTT CASSQRQGANTEAFF TRBV6-5 NA TRBD1 TRBJ1-1
TGTGCCAGCAGCTTCCAGGGGGACACCATATATTTT CASSFQGDTIYF TRBV7-8 once TRBD1 TRBJ1-3
TGTGCCAGTAGCCTGGGACAGGGGAGCACTGAAGCTTTCTTT CASSLGQGSTEAFF TRBV19 NA TRBD1 TRBJ1-1